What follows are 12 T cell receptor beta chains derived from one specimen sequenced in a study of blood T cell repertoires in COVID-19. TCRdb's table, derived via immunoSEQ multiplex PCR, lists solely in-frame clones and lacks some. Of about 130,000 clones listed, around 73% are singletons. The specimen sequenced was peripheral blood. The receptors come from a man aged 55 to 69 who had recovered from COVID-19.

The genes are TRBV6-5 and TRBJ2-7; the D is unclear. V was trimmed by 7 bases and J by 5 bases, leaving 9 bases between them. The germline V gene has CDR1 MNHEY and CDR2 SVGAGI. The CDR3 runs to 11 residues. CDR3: CASNFIHEQYF. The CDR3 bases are TGTGCCAGCAATTTCATCCACGAGCAGTACTTC.

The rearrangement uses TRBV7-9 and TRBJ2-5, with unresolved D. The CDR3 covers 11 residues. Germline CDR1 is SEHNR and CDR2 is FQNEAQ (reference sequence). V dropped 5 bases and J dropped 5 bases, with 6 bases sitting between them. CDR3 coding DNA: TGTGCCAGCAGCCTTGCGGAGACCCAGTACTTC. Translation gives CASSLAETQYF.

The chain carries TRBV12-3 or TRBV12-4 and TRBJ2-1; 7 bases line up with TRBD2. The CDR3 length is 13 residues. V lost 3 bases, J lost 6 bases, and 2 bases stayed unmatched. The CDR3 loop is CASSFSSGNEQFF. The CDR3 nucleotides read TGTGCCAGCAGTTTTTCTAGCGGCAATGAGCAGTTCTTC.

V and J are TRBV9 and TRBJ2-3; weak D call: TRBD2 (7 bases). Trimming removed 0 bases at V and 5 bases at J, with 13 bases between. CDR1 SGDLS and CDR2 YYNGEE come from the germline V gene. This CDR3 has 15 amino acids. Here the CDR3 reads CASSVAAGAIDTQYF. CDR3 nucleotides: TGTGCCAGCAGCGTAGCCGCGGGGGCGATAGATACGCAGTATTTT.

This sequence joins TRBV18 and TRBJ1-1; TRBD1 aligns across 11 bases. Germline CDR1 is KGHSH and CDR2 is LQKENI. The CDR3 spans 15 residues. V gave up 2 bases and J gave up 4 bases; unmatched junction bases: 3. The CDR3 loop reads CASSPSGQGATEAFF. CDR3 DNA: TGTGCCAGCTCACCAAGCGGACAGGGGGCCACTGAAGCTTTCTTT.

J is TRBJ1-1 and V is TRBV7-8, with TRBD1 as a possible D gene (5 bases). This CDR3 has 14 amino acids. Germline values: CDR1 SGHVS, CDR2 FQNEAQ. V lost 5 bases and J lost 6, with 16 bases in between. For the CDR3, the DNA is TGTGCCAGCAGCCCTTCGAGCGGGGCTCCTGAAGCTTTCTTT. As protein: CASSPSSGAPEAFF.

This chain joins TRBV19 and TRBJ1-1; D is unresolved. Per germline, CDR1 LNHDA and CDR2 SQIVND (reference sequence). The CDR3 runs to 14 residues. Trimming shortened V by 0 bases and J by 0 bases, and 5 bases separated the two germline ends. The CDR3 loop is CASSIELVNTEAFF. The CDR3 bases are TGTGCCAGTAGTATAGAACTGGTGAACACTGAAGCTTTCTTT.

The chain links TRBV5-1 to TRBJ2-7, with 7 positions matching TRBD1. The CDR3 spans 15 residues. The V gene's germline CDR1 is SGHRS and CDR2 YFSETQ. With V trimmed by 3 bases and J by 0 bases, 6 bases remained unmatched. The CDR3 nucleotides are TGCGCCAGCAGCTCAGCTAGGACAGGCTCCTACGAGCAGTACTTC. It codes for CASSSARTGSYEQYF.

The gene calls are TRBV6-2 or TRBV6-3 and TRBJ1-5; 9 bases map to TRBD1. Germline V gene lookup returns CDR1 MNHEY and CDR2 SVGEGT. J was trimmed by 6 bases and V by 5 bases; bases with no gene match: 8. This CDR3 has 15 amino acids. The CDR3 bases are TGTGCCAGCAGTCAAGGGACAGGGAGGATTCAGCCCCAGCATTTT. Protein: CASSQGTGRIQPQHF.

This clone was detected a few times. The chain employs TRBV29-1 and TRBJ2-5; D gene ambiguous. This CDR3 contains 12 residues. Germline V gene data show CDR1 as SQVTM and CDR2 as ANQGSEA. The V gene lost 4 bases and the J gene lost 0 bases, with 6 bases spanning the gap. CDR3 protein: CSVGQNQETQYF. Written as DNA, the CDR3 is TGCAGCGTTGGCCAGAACCAAGAGACCCAGTACTTC.

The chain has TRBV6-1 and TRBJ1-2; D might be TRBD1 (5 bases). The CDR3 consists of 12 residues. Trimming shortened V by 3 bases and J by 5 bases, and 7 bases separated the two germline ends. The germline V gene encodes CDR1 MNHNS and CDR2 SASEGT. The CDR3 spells CASSEGLYGYTF. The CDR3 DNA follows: TGTGCCAGCAGTGAGGGGCTTTATGGCTACACCTTC.

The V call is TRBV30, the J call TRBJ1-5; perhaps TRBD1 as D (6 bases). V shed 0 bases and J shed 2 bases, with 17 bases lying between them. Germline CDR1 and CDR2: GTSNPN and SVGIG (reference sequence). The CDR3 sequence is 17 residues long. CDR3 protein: CAWSVLGGLGGNQPQHF. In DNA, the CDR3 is TGTGCCTGGAGTGTACTTGGGGGCCTCGGTGGCAATCAGCCCCAGCATTTT.